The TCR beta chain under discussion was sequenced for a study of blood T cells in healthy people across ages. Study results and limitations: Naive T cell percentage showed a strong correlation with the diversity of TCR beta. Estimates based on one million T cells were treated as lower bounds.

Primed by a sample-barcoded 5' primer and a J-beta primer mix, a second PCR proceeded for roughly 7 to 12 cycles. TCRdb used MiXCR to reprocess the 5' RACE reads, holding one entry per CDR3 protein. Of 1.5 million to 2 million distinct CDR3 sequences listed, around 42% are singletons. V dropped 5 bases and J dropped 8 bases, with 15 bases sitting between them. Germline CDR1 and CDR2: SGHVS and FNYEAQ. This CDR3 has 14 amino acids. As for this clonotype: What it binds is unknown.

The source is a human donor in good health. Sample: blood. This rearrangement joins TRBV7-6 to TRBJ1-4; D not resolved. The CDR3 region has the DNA TGTGCCAGCAGCAGAGCCTACCCTGGAGAAAAACTGTTTTTT. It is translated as CASSRAYPGEKLFF.